A single sample is the source of the 18 T cell receptor beta chains below, sequenced in a study of T cell repertoires in cytomegalovirus infection. Each CDR3 protein is one row after TCRdb ran MiXCR on the reads. The table lists under 350,000 distinct CDR3 sequences, less than 25% of them singletons. These receptors have no identified antigens. The sample was cultured PBMCs, taken from culture after CMV antigen stimulation. Source of these receptors: a human donor in good health (CMV status not recorded). Some clones in this sample may be carry-over from other donors' samples.

This clonotype was seen a handful of times. J is TRBJ1-5 and V is TRBV19; D is undetermined. In germline, CDR1 is LNHDA, CDR2 SQIVND (reference sequence). The CDR3 is 13 amino acids. Between the trimmed V and J ends, which lost 5 bases and 2 bases, there was a span of 7 bases. The CDR3 region has the DNA TGTGCCAGTAGTGTCACAGGCAATCAGCCCCAGCATTTT. Translated, it gives CASSVTGNQPQHF.

The gene calls are TRBV10-3 and TRBJ2-1, with D unclear. The ends were cut back, 2 bases at V and 7 bases at J, with 15 bases in the middle. CDR1 and CDR2 (germline): ENHRY, SYGVKD. The CDR3 is 15 residues long. The CDR3 DNA reads as TGTGCCATCAGTGAGGGTTTTTCGGTAAGGAATGAGCAGTTCTTC. Protein: CAISEGFSVRNEQFF.

The chain uses TRBV24-1 and TRBJ2-1; 7 bases are a match to TRBD1. The germline V gene has CDR1 KGHDR and CDR2 SFDVKD. V shed 4 bases, J shed 9 bases, and the junction held 14 bases outside the gene matches. The CDR3 covers 16 residues. The CDR3 nucleotides read TGTGCCACCAGTGACCACTACCAACAGGGGATTAGTGAGCAGTTCTTC. Translating gives CATSDHYQQGISEQFF.

The rearrangement links TRBV6-2 or TRBV6-3 to TRBJ2-3; D is undetermined. CDR1 MNHEY and CDR2 SVGEGT come from the germline V gene. This CDR3 has 15 residues. With 0 bases removed from V and 0 bases from J, the gap between germline ends came to 7 bases. CDR3 in amino acids: CASSYSRISTDTQYF. CDR3 sequence (DNA): TGTGCCAGCAGTTACTCCCGCATCAGCACAGATACGCAGTATTTT.

This clonotype was observed a handful of times. The chain joins TRBV29-1 to TRBJ1-2; D gene uncertain. Trimming took 3 bases from V and 11 from J, leaving 19 bases between them. Germline V gene data show CDR1 as SQVTM and CDR2 as ANQGSEA. The CDR3 length is 13 residues. The CDR3 reads CSVEPRAQSRYTF. The CDR3 coding sequence is TGCAGCGTTGAGCCGCGGGCCCAATCGCGGTACACCTTC. Full variable domain (remainder filled in from reference TRBV29-1 and TRBJ1-2): SAVISQKPSRDICQRGTSLTIQCQVDSQVTMMFWYRQQPGQSLTLIATANQGSEATYESGFVIDKFPISRPNLTFSTLTVSNMSPEDSSIYLCSVEPRAQSRYTFGSGTRLTVV.

Many counts were recorded for this clonotype. V is TRBV7-2 and J is TRBJ1-1, with D tentatively TRBD1 (6 bases). The CDR3 contains 15 residues. Trimming removed 5 bases from V and 1 base from J, with 14 bases in between. The germline gives CDR1 SGHTA, CDR2 FQGNSA. DNA of the CDR3: TGTGCCAGCAGCAACAAAAGGGGGACGAACACTGAAGCTTTCTTT. Its protein is CASSNKRGTNTEAFF.

This clonotype was counted at least ten times. The chain links TRBV6-2 or TRBV6-3 to TRBJ1-5; D possibly corresponds to TRBD1 (6 bases). Trimming took off 2 bases at V and 2 bases at J, with 10 bases between the two ends. Per the germline V gene, CDR1 is MNHEY and CDR2 is SVGEGT. The CDR3 runs 15 residues. CDR3 sequence (DNA): TGTGCCAGCAGTTACCTCGGGGGCGGCAATCAGCCCCAGCATTTT. Amino acid sequence: CASSYLGGGNQPQHF.

The rearrangement links TRBV10-3 to TRBJ2-7; D uncertain. Germline CDR1 and CDR2: ENHRY and SYGVKD. This CDR3 has 11 residues. Trimming removed 8 bases at V and 2 bases at J, with 7 bases between. As DNA, the CDR3 is TGTGCCATCTCCGACGCCTACGAGCAGTACTTC. It translates to CAISDAYEQYF.

This rearrangement joins TRBV7-9 to TRBJ2-5, with 15 bases that match TRBD2. The CDR3 spans 21 residues. The V and J ends lost 1 base and 5 bases, in that order; junction bases with no gene match: 17. In germline, CDR1 is SEHNR, CDR2 FQNEAQ (reference sequence). CDR3 DNA: TGTGCCAGCAGCTTAGATCTGACCTGGACTAGCGGGAGGGCCAGGTGGGAGACCCAGTACTTC. Translated, it gives CASSLDLTWTSGRARWETQYF.

Concerning this clonotype itself: An end of the junction does not agree with germline; a read error may underlie this. This rearrangement joins TRBV20-1 to TRBJ2-3; D is possibly TRBD1 or TRBD2 (6 bases each). The germline gives CDR1 DFQATT, CDR2 SNEGSKA (reference sequence). The CDR3 is made up of 18 amino acids. The CDR3: CSALSAGHGTPSTDTRYF. CDR3 coding DNA: TGCAGTGCTCTATCTGCGGGACACGGAACCCCTAGCACAGATACGCGGTATTTT.

The chain combines TRBV4-2 with TRBJ1-2; D might be TRBD1 (5 bases). V was trimmed by 0 bases and J by 3 bases, leaving 17 bases between them. The CDR3 has 17 amino acids. Looked up from germline, CDR1 is LGHNA and CDR2 is YNFKEQ. The CDR3 sequence: CASSQDLPARGDYGYTF. CDR3 in DNA: TGTGCCAGCAGCCAAGATCTACCCGCAAGGGGAGACTATGGCTACACCTTC.

The rearrangement joins TRBV7-2 to TRBJ1-5; possibly TRBD1 for D (5 bases). The CDR3 is made up of 12 amino acids. V dropped 3 bases and J dropped 11 bases, with 11 bases sitting between them. Germline V lookup: CDR1 SGHTA, CDR2 FQGNSA. The CDR3 region is CASSFLQGAQHF. CDR3 nucleotide sequence: TGTGCCAGCAGCTTTCTGCAAGGGGCCCAGCATTTT.

This clonotype has just a few counts. The gene calls are TRBV7-2 and TRBJ1-5, with D perhaps TRBD1 (5 bases). The CDR3 contains 18 residues. Germline-derived CDR1 and CDR2 are SGHTA and FQGNSA. Trimming pared 5 bases from V and 1 base from J, leaving 21 bases between. CDR3 amino acids: CASSRSGGGGSSNQPQHF. DNA for the CDR3: TGTGCCAGCAGCCGGTCCGGGGGAGGAGGTAGCAGCAATCAGCCCCAGCATTTT. The full variable domain, completed using reference TRBV7-2 and TRBJ1-5, is GAGVSQSPSNKVTEKGKDVELRCDPISGHTALYWYRQSLGQGLEFLIYFQGNSAPDKSGLPSDRFSAERTGGSVSTLTIQRTQQEDSAVYLCASSRSGGGGSSNQPQHFGDGTRLSIL.

This clonotype was counted at least ten times. The J gene is TRBJ1-1, the V gene TRBV6-5; a possible D gene is TRBD1 (5 bases). V dropped 2 bases and J dropped 3 bases, with 10 bases sitting between them. The CDR3 consists of 14 residues. CDR1 and CDR2 from the germline V gene are MNHEY and SVGAGI. In DNA, the CDR3 is TGTGCCAGCAGTTACCGGGGCAGGGACACTGAAGCTTTCTTT. Translation: CASSYRGRDTEAFF.

The chain has TRBV7-3 and TRBJ1-1, with D hard to call. The CDR3 consists of 17 residues. V gave up 1 base and J gave up 5 bases, with 20 bases separating them. Per the germline V gene, CDR1 is SGHTA and CDR2 is FQGTGA. The CDR3 bases are TGTGCCAGCAGCTTAAAAGGGCGGATGAGTGGAGCAACTGAAGCTTTCTTT. Translated: CASSLKGRMSGATEAFF.

Notes on this clonotype: A much larger clonotype is one base distant, so this may be a read error. This chain joins TRBV11-2 and TRBJ2-3; D perhaps matches TRBD2 (5 bases). CDR3 length: 16 residues. V lost 6 bases to trimming and J lost 0 bases, with 16 bases between them. Germline-derived CDR1 and CDR2 are SGHAT and FQNNGV. The chain's CDR3 is CASRLGQSSSTDTQYF. CDR3 in DNA: TGTGCCAGCAGACTAGGTCAATCGTCTAGCACAGATACGCAGTATTTT.

This clonotype was observed a few times. As DNA, the CDR3 is TGTGCCAGCAGTGGATACTTCGGGGGCGGCTACACCTTC. It encodes CASSGYFGGGYTF. The chain joins TRBV25-1 to TRBJ1-2; a weak D match, TRBD1 (6 bases). CDR1 and CDR2 (germline): MGHDK, SYGVNS. The CDR3 extends over 13 amino acids. V was clipped by 4 bases and J by 8 bases, with 14 bases between them.

This chain uses TRBV27 with TRBJ2-2; D is possibly TRBD1 (6 bases). V gave up 0 bases and J gave up 6 bases, with 14 bases separating them. This CDR3 is built from 16 residues. Germline CDR1 is MNHEY and CDR2 is SMNVEV (reference sequence). Written as DNA, the CDR3 is TGTGCCAGCAGTTTATCATTAGACAGGTTGTCCGGGGAGCTGTTTTTT. Encoded protein: CASSLSLDRLSGELFF.